The T cell receptor (beta chain) under discussion was sequenced for a study of T-cell reconstitution after alpha-beta-depleted transplantation in children. General observations from the study: There were some patients whose high TCRbeta diversity at day 60 came from surviving recipient T cells and thymic progenitors. Reported findings indicate that, about two months after transplant, alpha-beta T cells came from several hundred expanded clones, which were derived from non-depleted graft cells.

Preparation of the TCRbeta library used unique molecular identifiers. TCRdb itself ran the PCR reads through MiXCR, one entry per CDR3 protein. The table has 55,000 to 70,000 distinct CDR3 sequences, around 9.9% seen once. About this clonotype: Its antigen is still unknown. The junction departs from the called germline gene at one end, perhaps through a read error.

Sample: PBMCs, taken before TCRalphabeta/CD19-depleted stem cell transplant. The origin of this receptor is a boy younger than 18 with acute myeloid leukemia, due to receive a stem cell transplant.

CDR3 in amino acids: CATSQDITPRGSCNEQFF. The CDR3 DNA is TGTGCCACCAGCCAAGATATTACCCCTAGAGGCTCCTGCAATGAGCAGTTCTTC. The genes are TRBV3-1 and TRBJ2-1; D gene uncertain. Germline CDR1 reads LGHDT; CDR2 reads YNNKEL (reference sequence). This CDR3 is 18 amino acids long.